The 12 T cell receptor beta chains below come from one sample, sequenced in a study of cytomegalovirus exposure and HLA in healthy donors. TCRdb keeps only in-frame clones here, not all; method: immunoSEQ multiplex PCR. The table lists more than 250,000 clones, roughly 89% of them singletons. Input material: PBMCs. Source of these receptors: a woman younger than 30 in good health and CMV-seronegative.

This chain connects TRBV12-2 to TRBJ2-5; the tabulated D call, TRBD2, remains unverified against the DNA. TRBV12-2 is noted as a pseudogene. The CDR3 has 13 amino acids. The CDR3 DNA sequence: TGTGCAAGTCGCTACCGGGACCAAGAGACCCAGTACTTC. Protein sequence: CASRYRDQETQYF.

The chain combines TRBV4-3 with TRBJ2-2; TRBD2 is a possible D gene (5 bases). The germline CDR1 and CDR2 sequences are LGHNA and YSLEER. Between the trimmed V and J ends, which lost 2 bases and 6 bases, there was a span of 16 bases. The CDR3 consists of 16 residues. The CDR3 DNA reads as TGCGCCAGCAGCCAAAGATTGCTAGCCGACCCCGGGGAGCTGTTTTTT. This encodes CASSQRLLADPGELFF.

The rearrangement joins TRBV29-1 to TRBJ1-5, with 10 nucleotides matching TRBD1. Looked up from germline, CDR1 is SQVTM and CDR2 is ANQGSEA. Trimming cost V 1 base and J 7 bases; bases outside gene matches: 1. The CDR3 is 13 residues long. The CDR3 spells CSVEGGQGQPQHF. The CDR3 coding sequence is TGCAGCGTTGAAGGGGGACAGGGGCAGCCCCAGCATTTT. Variable domain in full (rest from reference TRBV29-1 and TRBJ1-5): SAVISQKPSRDICQRGTSLTIQCQVDSQVTMMFWYRQQPGQSLTLIATANQGSEATYESGFVIDKFPISRPNLTFSTLTVSNMSPEDSSIYLCSVEGGQGQPQHFGDGTRLSIL.

The genes are TRBV7-6 and TRBJ2-3; D remains unclear. From germline, CDR1 is SGHVS and CDR2 FNYEAQ. V was cut by 1 base and J by 6 bases, with 8 bases left in between. The CDR3 spans 13 residues. The CDR3 loop is CASSLDSPDTQYF. CDR3 sequence (DNA): TGTGCCAGCAGCTTAGACTCTCCGGATACGCAGTATTTT. Full variable domain (outside the CDR3, taken from reference TRBV7-6 and TRBJ2-3): GAGVSQSPRYKVTKRGQDVALRCDPISGHVSLYWYRQALGQGPEFLTYFNYEAQQDKSGLPNDRFSAERPEGSISTLTIQRTEQRDSAMYRCASSLDSPDTQYFGPGTRLTVL.

The chain couples TRBV18 to TRBJ2-3, with D perhaps TRBD2 (6 bases). Germline V gives CDR1 KGHSH, CDR2 LQKENI. The CDR3 runs 17 residues. V lost 6 bases and J lost 1, with 20 bases in between. This CDR3 is CASSAGIGGVGTDTQYF. The CDR3 coding sequence is TGTGCCAGCTCTGCTGGAATCGGGGGTGTTGGCACAGATACGCAGTATTTT.

This chain links TRBV6-5 with TRBJ2-3; TRBD1 aligns across 7 bases. Germline values: CDR1 MNHEY, CDR2 SVGAGI. The CDR3 totals 14 residues. The V gene end was trimmed by 5 bases and the J gene end by 1 base; junction bases not matched to a gene: 3. The CDR3 coding sequence is TGTGCCAGCAGTACCGGACAGGGCACAGATACGCAGTATTTT. Translation: CASSTGQGTDTQYF.

This clone appeared a few times. This chain joins TRBV18 and TRBJ2-7; 7 nucleotides agree with TRBD2. The V and J ends lost 2 bases and 2 bases, in that order; junction bases with no gene match: 6. The CDR3 is 15 residues long. In germline, CDR1 is KGHSH, CDR2 LQKENI. CDR3 DNA: TGTGCCAGCTCACCAATGGCTAGCGGAACCTACGAGCAGTACTTC. Translating it yields CASSPMASGTYEQYF. Together with reference TRBV18 and TRBJ2-7, the CDR3 gives the full variable domain: NAGVMQNPRHLVRRRGQEARLRCSPMKGHSHVYWYRQLPEEGLKFMVYLQKENIIDESGMPKERFSAEFPKEGPSILRIQQVVRGDSAAYFCASSPMASGTYEQYFGPGTRLTVT.

This clone showed up just once. CDR3 DNA: TGTGCCAGCCAGGGCGCAGACGCCTACAATGAGCAGTTCTTC. Residues: CASQGADAYNEQFF. The chain carries TRBV27 and TRBJ2-1; possible D gene TRBD1, 5 bases. Germline CDR1 is MNHEY and CDR2 is SMNVEV (reference sequence). Trimming took 8 bases from V and 2 from J, leaving 13 bases between them. This CDR3 has 14 residues.

The chain links TRBV5-1 to TRBJ1-1; D is uncertain. The CDR3 covers 14 residues. The V and J ends lost 4 bases and 5 bases respectively, with 15 bases between them. CDR1 and CDR2 from the germline V gene are SGHRS and YFSETQ. The DNA of the CDR3 is TGCGCCAGCAGCCTGTCGGCGGGCGAAACTGAAGCTTTCTTT. Protein sequence: CASSLSAGETEAFF.

This CDR3 reads CASSQYTGPGNTIYF. The CDR3 DNA reads TGCGCCAGCAGCCAGTACACAGGGCCAGGAAACACCATATATTTT. The rearrangement links TRBV4-3 to TRBJ1-3; TRBD1 is a possible D gene (6 bases). The CDR3 loop spans 15 amino acids. The V end was cut by 3 bases, the J end by 4 bases, with 13 bases between. Germline V gene lookup returns CDR1 LGHNA and CDR2 YSLEER.

This chain links TRBV13 with TRBJ1-2; D gene unclear. This CDR3 region has 14 residues. With 4 bases removed from V and 2 bases from J, the gap between germline ends came to 11 bases. The germline V gene has CDR1 PRHDT and CDR2 FYEKMQ (reference sequence). CDR3 sequence (DNA): TGTGCCAGCAGCTGGGCGACGGAAAACTATGGCTACACCTTC. Protein product: CASSWATENYGYTF.

This chain connects TRBV5-1 to TRBJ2-7, with TRBD2 matching over 9 bases. Looked up from germline, CDR1 is SGHRS and CDR2 is YFSETQ. This CDR3 has 12 amino acids. V lost 2 bases to trimming and J lost 6 bases; unmatched junction nucleotides: 0. As DNA, the CDR3 is TGCGCCAGCAGCTTTAGCGGGAGCGAGCAGTACTTC. This sequence encodes CASSFSGSEQYF.